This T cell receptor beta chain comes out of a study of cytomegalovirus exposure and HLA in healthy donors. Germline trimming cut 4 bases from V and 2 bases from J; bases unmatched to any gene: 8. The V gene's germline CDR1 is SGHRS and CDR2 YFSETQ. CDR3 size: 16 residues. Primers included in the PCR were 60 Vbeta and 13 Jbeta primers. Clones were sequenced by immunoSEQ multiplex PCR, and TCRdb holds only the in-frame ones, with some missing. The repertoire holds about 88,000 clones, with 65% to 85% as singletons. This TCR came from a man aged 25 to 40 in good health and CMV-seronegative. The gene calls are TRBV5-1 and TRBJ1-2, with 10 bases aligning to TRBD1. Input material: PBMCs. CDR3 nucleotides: TGCGCCAGCAGCCCGTCCACGGGACAGGGGAACTATGGCTACACCTTC. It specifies CASSPSTGQGNYGYTF.